Listed below are T cell receptor beta chains from one sample, sequenced in a study of blood T cell repertoires in COVID-19. Clones were read by immunoSEQ multiplex PCR, and TCRdb kept only the in-frame ones, dropping some. In the table there are approximately 300,000 clones, about 89% of which are singletons. The sample taken for sequencing was PBMCs or T cells enriched from blood (not recorded which). The receptors were gathered from a man aged 55-75 years who had recovered from COVID-19. The CDR3 runs from the conserved cysteine through the conserved F or W. D genes are given only for firm matches. Clone size is given for some rows only: seen once, a few or many times, or a class if the clone is expanded.

V	D	size	J	DNA	CDR3
TRBV9	.	.	TRBJ2-7	TGTGCCAGCAGCGTCGGCAGGGGAAACGAGCAGTACTTC	CASSVGRGNEQYF
TRBV5-1	.	.	TRBJ2-7	TGCGCCAGCAGCTTGGCCGGGAGCGTTAGCTACGAGCAGTACTTC	CASSLAGSVSYEQYF
TRBV7-2	TRBD2	.	TRBJ2-7	TGTGCCAGCAGCTTAATGGCGGGAGTGAAATACGAGCAGTACTTC	CASSLMAGVKYEQYF
TRBV2	.	few	TRBJ1-2	TGTGCCAGCATGGAGAGGTATAACTATGGCTACACCTTC	CASMERYNYGYTF
TRBV28	.	.	TRBJ2-7	TGTGCCAGCAGTTTATCGACAGGCCGGCCCTACGAGCAGTACTTC	CASSLSTGRPYEQYF
TRBV5-6	.	.	TRBJ2-7	TGTGCCAGCAGCTTGGTCCGGGAAATCTCCTACGAGCAGTACTTC	CASSLVREISYEQYF
TRBV9	.	.	TRBJ2-2	TGTGCCAGCAGCGTAGGGAGTAGCGATTCCCCCGGGGAGCTGTTTTTT	CASSVGSSDSPGELFF
TRBV5-1	TRBD1	few	TRBJ1-1	TGCGCCAGCAGCACCGAGACAGGGGGATCTGAAGCTTTCTTT	CASSTETGGSEAFF
TRBV5-6	.	.	TRBJ2-7	TGTGCCAGCAGCTCCAACTACGAGCAGTACTTC	CASSSNYEQYF
TRBV5-1	TRBD2	.	TRBJ2-1	TGCGCCAGCAGCCCCGGGGGGGGTGGTTACAATGAGCAGTTCTTC	CASSPGGGGYNEQFF
TRBV20-1	.	once	TRBJ2-5	TGCAGTGCAAGTGGACAGCTAGGGCCGGACCAAGAGACCCAGTACTTC	CSASGQLGPDQETQYF
TRBV24-1	TRBD2	.	TRBJ2-1	TGTGCCACCAGTGATTCGGCCCAGCGGGAGATGTACAATGAGCAGTTCTTC	CATSDSAQREMYNEQFF
TRBV7-2	TRBD1	once	TRBJ1-2	TGTGCCAGCAGCAAGACAGGGGCTGGCTACACCTTC	CASSKTGAGYTF
TRBV27	.	.	TRBJ2-5	TGTGCCAGCAGTTTAGTAGTCCGGGAGACCCAGTACTTC	CASSLVVRETQYF
TRBV2	TRBD1	.	TRBJ2-7	TGTGCCAGCAGTGCCTACGGGACAGCCATTTACGAGCAGTACTTC	CASSAYGTAIYEQYF
TRBV7-2	.	.	TRBJ2-7	TGTGCCAGCAGCCCTAGACGCTCCTACGAGCAGTACTTC	CASSPRRSYEQYF
TRBV9	.	once	TRBJ2-1	TGTGCCAGCAGCGATAACAGGGAGAGCTCCTACAATGAGCAGTTCTTC	CASSDNRESSYNEQFF
TRBV7-2	TRBD2	.	TRBJ2-3	TGTGCCAGCAGCCCCTTTCTGAGGGTAGCGGGAGATACGCAGTATTTT	CASSPFLRVAGDTQYF
TRBV3-1/TRBV3-2	TRBD2	.	TRBJ2-1	TGTGCCAGCAGCCAAGCAGCGGGAGCCTACAATGAGCAGTTCTTC	CASSQAAGAYNEQFF
TRBV6-5	.	once	TRBJ1-5	TGTGCCAGCAGACCGGACAGACGTAGCAATCAGCCCCAGCATTTT	CASRPDRRSNQPQHF
TRBV24-1	.	.	TRBJ2-2	TGTGCCACCAGTGATTTGCTGGGCCGTGGTCCGAACACCGGGGAGCTGTTTTTT	CATSDLLGRGPNTGELFF
TRBV4-1	TRBD2	.	TRBJ2-5	TGCGCCAGCAGCCCACAGCTAGCGGGAGATGAGACCCAGTACTTC	CASSPQLAGDETQYF
TRBV6-5	.	few	TRBJ1-2	TGTGCCAGCAGTCCCCAGGGGCCTGACTATGGCTACACCTTC	CASSPQGPDYGYTF
TRBV2	.	.	TRBJ2-5	TGTGCCAGCGGCGGTCAGAACCAAGAGACCCAGTACTTC	CASGGQNQETQYF
TRBV27	.	.	TRBJ2-7	TGTGCCAGCAGTTTTTCCAGCGCTACCTACGAGCAGTACTTC	CASSFSSATYEQYF
TRBV28	.	.	TRBJ2-2	TGTGCCAGCAGTTTATACGCGGGTGGTACACAAACCGGGGAGCTGTTTTTT	CASSLYAGGTQTGELFF
TRBV10-3	.	.	TRBJ2-3	TGTGCCATCAACTCCCAGGCTTCTAGCACAGATACGCAGTATTTT	CAINSQASSTDTQYF
TRBV28	.	.	TRBJ1-5	TGTGCCAGCAGTTATGGGGCCCGTTCAAATCAGCCCCAGCATTTT	CASSYGARSNQPQHF
TRBV3-1/TRBV3-2	.	.	TRBJ2-7	TGTGCCAGCAGCCAGATGGGGGCATACGAGCAGTACTTC	CASSQMGAYEQYF
TRBV28	TRBD2	.	TRBJ2-1	TGTGCCAGCTGGACGGCTAGCGGGAGCTATGAGCAGTTCTTC	CASWTASGSYEQFF
TRBV5-1	.	.	TRBJ2-2	TGCGCCAGCAGCTCAGAACTAGGAGGGGAGCTGTTTTTT	CASSSELGGELFF
TRBV7-8	.	.	TRBJ2-5	TGTGCCAGCAGCGCGCCCAGGTCAGGGGTCGAGACCCAGTACTTC	CASSAPRSGVETQYF
TRBV28	TRBD2	.	TRBJ2-5	TGTGCCAGCAGTTTATACGTGGCTAGCGGGATACAAGAGACCCAGTACTTC	CASSLYVASGIQETQYF
TRBV5-1	.	.	TRBJ1-6	TGCGCCAGCAGCTTACCGGGGGGGACCTATAATTCACCCCTCCACTTT	CASSLPGGTYNSPLHF
TRBV28	TRBD1	.	TRBJ1-5	TGTGCCAGCATCATTCGGGACAGGGGGAACCAGCCCCAGCATTTT	CASIIRDRGNQPQHF
TRBV27	.	.	TRBJ2-5	TGTGCCAGCAAAACAGGGTGGCAAGAGGCCCAGTACTTC	CASKTGWQEAQYF
TRBV3-1/TRBV3-2	TRBD1	.	TRBJ1-1	TGTGCCAGCAGCCAAGCCGACAGGGACAACACTGAAGCTTTCTTT	CASSQADRDNTEAFF
TRBV11-3	TRBD1	.	TRBJ2-2	TGTGCCAGCAGCGCGGACAGGGCCACCGGGGAGCTGTTTTTT	CASSADRATGELFF